This T cell receptor beta chain was profiled in a study of blood T cell repertoires in COVID-19. For the study at large: Acute-phase and convalescent COVID-19 samples originated in the United States, Italy and Spain. Nucleic acid was either cDNA or gDNA, and it came from T cells, B-cell-depleted T cells, or PBMCs.

In germline, CDR1 is GTSNPN, CDR2 SVGIG (reference sequence). This CDR3 is built from 14 residues. V lost 5 bases to trimming and J lost 5 bases, with 15 bases between them. Assay: immunoSEQ multiplex PCR; the TCRdb copy retains only in-frame clones and omits some. Among some 62,000 clones listed, roughly 84% were seen once. The sample was peripheral blood. The source is an elderly woman with active or convalescent COVID-19. The chain links TRBV30 to TRBJ2-2; a possible D gene is TRBD1 (6 bases). CDR3 protein: CAWEGTTETGELFF. For the CDR3, the DNA is TGTGCCTGGGAAGGGACAACCGAAACCGGGGAGCTGTTTTTT.